Listed below are T cell receptor beta chains from one sample, sequenced in a study of cytotoxic CD8 clonotypes in ibrutinib-treated CLL. Produced via immunoSEQ multiplex PCR; TCRdb's table is partial and in-frame only. Of hundreds of thousands of clones listed, roughly 70% are singletons. The source was PBMCs, collected after 24 months of ibrutinib treatment. These receptor sequences come from a human donor with chronic lymphocytic leukemia. Both conserved end residues are part of each CDR3. D genes are given only for firm matches. The size of a clone is reported for some rows only, either as once, few or many, or as a class for expanded clones.

v_gene	d_gene	j_gene	abundance	CDR3nt	CDR3aa
TRBV28	NA	TRBJ1-5	few	TGTGCCAGCAGTTTAAGGGAGTTCGACCAGCCCCAGCATTTT	CASSLREFDQPQHF
TRBV7-9	TRBD1	TRBJ2-5	few	TGTGCCAGCAGCCTCGGGACAGTACAAGAGACCCAGTACTTC	CASSLGTVQETQYF
TRBV4-3	TRBD1	TRBJ2-3	NA	TGCGCCAGCAGCCCGAGGGACAGAAGCACAGATACGCAGTATTTT	CASSPRDRSTDTQYF
TRBV27	NA	TRBJ2-3	NA	TGTGCCAGCAGTTTACAGCTAGCGACAGATACGCAGTATTTT	CASSLQLATDTQYF
TRBV30	TRBD2	TRBJ2-7	few	TGTGCCTGGAGCGCCCCAGCGGGAGTGGGGTACGAGCAGTACTTC	CAWSAPAGVGYEQYF
TRBV28	TRBD2	TRBJ2-7	NA	TGTGCCAGCAGTCTTTGGACAGGGCTACTAGCGGGGGACGAGCAGTACTTC	CASSLWTGLLAGDEQYF
TRBV6-5	TRBD1	TRBJ1-1	few	TGTGCCAGCAGTTACGAAAGAGGCGGACAGGGGGAAGCTTTCTTT	CASSYERGGQGEAFF
TRBV6-1	NA	TRBJ1-4	NA	TGTGCCAGCAGGTTACAGGGCGTTTCTGAAAAACTGTTTTTT	CASRLQGVSEKLFF
TRBV14	NA	TRBJ1-2	NA	TGTGCCAGCAGCCAAGAGGCAGAATTCGGCTACACCTTC	CASSQEAEFGYTF
TRBV18	NA	TRBJ2-1	NA	TGTGCCAGCTCACCACTTACAGGGTACGGTGAGCAGTTCTTC	CASSPLTGYGEQFF
TRBV28	TRBD2	TRBJ2-7	NA	TGTGCCAGCAGTTTATGGGGAGGGAGCTCCTACGAGCAGTACTTC	CASSLWGGSSYEQYF
TRBV7-2	TRBD1	TRBJ2-5	NA	TGTGCCAGCAGCTTTCAGGGGGCAACAGAGACCCAGTACTTC	CASSFQGATETQYF
TRBV2	NA	TRBJ1-4	NA	TGTGCCGGGGGTGGCCAGGAGGGTGAAAAACTGTTTTTT	CAGGGQEGEKLFF
TRBV28	NA	TRBJ1-4	NA	TGTGCCAGCAGTACCGGGACACAAAATGAAAAACTGTTTTTT	CASSTGTQNEKLFF
TRBV9	TRBD2	TRBJ2-3	NA	TGTGCCAGCAGTTTAGCGGGAAGACGTGAAGCAGATACGCAGTATTTT	CASSLAGRREADTQYF
TRBV6-1	TRBD1	TRBJ1-2	NA	TGTGCCAGCAGTGAATGGCAGGGGGATGGCTACACCTTC	CASSEWQGDGYTF
TRBV6-5	NA	TRBJ2-5	few	TGTGCCAGCAGTTACAGGGGAGGGACCCAGTACTTC	CASSYRGGTQYF
TRBV19	TRBD2	TRBJ2-7	NA	TGTGCCAGTAGTATAGGCTGGACTAGCGGGATTGTCGAGCAGTACTTC	CASSIGWTSGIVEQYF
TRBV28	TRBD1	TRBJ1-2	NA	TGTGCCAGCAGTTCAGGACAGGGAACTGGCTACACCTTC	CASSSGQGTGYTF
TRBV5-6	NA	TRBJ2-7	few	TGTGCCAGCAGCTTGGAGTATAGGCGTTACGAGCAGTACTTC	CASSLEYRRYEQYF
TRBV5-1	NA	TRBJ2-3	NA	TGCGCCAGCAGCTCCCAACCCGCAGATACGCAGTATTTT	CASSSQPADTQYF
TRBV9	NA	TRBJ1-1	NA	TGTGCCAGCGGGGGGACAAATGAAGCTTTCTTT	CASGGTNEAFF
TRBV28	NA	TRBJ2-7	NA	TGTGCCAGCAGCATTGGTGGAGAGCAGTACTTC	CASSIGGEQYF
TRBV7-3	NA	TRBJ2-3	few	TGTGCCAGCAGCTCCGGGACTTCGGATACGCAGTATTTT	CASSSGTSDTQYF
TRBV6-6	NA	TRBJ2-1	NA	TGTGCCAGCAGTTACTTGGATAGTCCCGAGCAGTTCTTC	CASSYLDSPEQFF
TRBV5-4	TRBD1	TRBJ2-1	NA	TGTGCCAGCAGCCCATCGACAGGGTCCTACAATGAGCAGTTCTTC	CASSPSTGSYNEQFF
TRBV29-1	NA	TRBJ1-1	NA	TGCAGCGTTGTCTCTGCCTTCAACACTGAAGCTTTCTTT	CSVVSAFNTEAFF
TRBV7-8	NA	TRBJ1-5	NA	TGTGCCAGCAGCTTAGGGCAGGACGGAGGGCTTAGCAATCAGCCCCAGCATTTT	CASSLGQDGGLSNQPQHF
TRBV11-2	TRBD1	TRBJ1-2	NA	TGTGCCAGCAGCCCGGGACAGGGGGCGGAAGGCTACACCTTC	CASSPGQGAEGYTF
TRBV28	TRBD2	TRBJ2-7	NA	TGTGCCAGCAGTTCGATGACTAGCGTCCTCCGCGAGCAGTACTTC	CASSSMTSVLREQYF
TRBV5-1	NA	TRBJ2-5	NA	TGCGCCAGCAGCTTGGGGGACACCCAAGAGACCCAGTACTTC	CASSLGDTQETQYF
TRBV21-1	NA	TRBJ1-2	NA	TGTGCCAGCACCGGGGACCCAAGGACAGGTAAAGGCTACACCTTC	CASTGDPRTGKGYTF
TRBV19	NA	TRBJ2-1	once	TGTGCCAGTAGTATAGATCTCTCGGGCCGCTACAATGAGCAGTTCTTC	CASSIDLSGRYNEQFF
TRBV6-5	NA	TRBJ2-5	NA	TGTGCCAGCAAAGGCTCTTCGAGGGAGACCCAGTACTTC	CASKGSSRETQYF
TRBV5-4	NA	TRBJ1-3	NA	TGTGCCAGCAGCTTGTCCGGATTCTCTGGAAACACCATATATTTT	CASSLSGFSGNTIYF
TRBV29-1	TRBD2	TRBJ2-1	NA	TGCAGCTCGAAGAGACTAGCGGGGGCCGATGAGCAGTTCTTC	CSSKRLAGADEQFF
TRBV6-9	NA	TRBJ2-7	NA	TGTGCCAGCAGTTATAAGGGAGGGGGCGGGGTCATTGGGGGCGCGTCGCGAGAGCAGTACTTC	CASSYKGGGGVIGGASREQYF
TRBV5-5	NA	TRBJ2-5	NA	TGTGCCAGCAGCTTGGGTTGGGGAGAAGAGACCCAGTACTTC	CASSLGWGEETQYF
TRBV13	NA	TRBJ2-4	NA	TGTGCCAGCAGACCAATACTAGCCAAAAACATTCAGTACTTC	CASRPILAKNIQYF
TRBV20-1	NA	TRBJ2-7	NA	TGCAGTGCTGGGGGAGGGGGCGAGCAGTACTTC	CSAGGGGEQYF
TRBV28	TRBD2	TRBJ2-1	NA	TGTGCCAGCAGTCCCCTCGACACTAGCGGGAGCTCAAATGAGCAGTTCTTC	CASSPLDTSGSSNEQFF
TRBV5-1	NA	TRBJ1-5	NA	TGCGCCAGCAGGTTAGACGGAGGCAATCAGCCCCAGCATTTT	CASRLDGGNQPQHF
TRBV6-5	TRBD2	TRBJ2-7	NA	TGTGCCAGCAGTTACCCCGGGGAGGGAAGTTACGAGCAGTACTTC	CASSYPGEGSYEQYF
TRBV29-1	TRBD1	TRBJ1-1	NA	TGCAGCGTTGTCTCAGTAGGGGGCCGGAGCACTGAAGCTTTCTTT	CSVVSVGGRSTEAFF
TRBV29-1	TRBD1	TRBJ1-2	NA	TGCAGCGTTTTACAGGGGAGTTTGAACTATGGCTACACCTTC	CSVLQGSLNYGYTF
TRBV4-3	TRBD2	TRBJ2-1	NA	TGCGCCAGCAGCCAGGATAGCGGGACCTGGTACAATGAGCAGTTCTTC	CASSQDSGTWYNEQFF